Below are 24 T cell receptor beta chains sequenced from a single sample in a study of vaccination effects on CD4 cells after COVID-19. Clones were sequenced by immunoSEQ multiplex PCR, and TCRdb holds only the in-frame ones, with some missing. The table shows 45,000 to 55,000 clones, with 65% to 80% occurring only once. The antigens of these receptors remain unknown. Subsequent to less than 13 days of culture, CD4+ T cells were isolated. This individual tested PCR-positive for SARS-CoV-2 infection between March and December 2020. Participants completed two doses of the BNT162b2 or mRNA-1273 vaccine. Sequencing was performed on CD4+ T cells from PBMCs cultured without peptide, taken after COVID-19 vaccination. All receptors come from a human donor who had a prior SARS-CoV-2 infection.

This clone was seen a handful of times. V is TRBV10-3 and J is TRBJ2-3; 13 bases agree with TRBD2. The ends lost 3 bases at V and 2 bases at J; junction bases unmatched: 2. From germline, CDR1 is ENHRY and CDR2 SYGVKD. CDR3 length: 16 amino acids. DNA of the CDR3: TGTGCCATCAGTGAAGGACTAGCGGGGGCCACAGATACGCAGTATTTT. It codes for CAISEGLAGATDTQYF.

The V call is TRBV7-2, the J call TRBJ1-1; tentatively, D is TRBD1 (5 bases). V dropped 5 bases and J dropped 1 base, with 11 bases sitting between them. The CDR3 contains 14 residues. The germline V gene has CDR1 SGHTA and CDR2 FQGNSA. The CDR3 here is CASSPRQTNTEAFF. The CDR3 coding sequence is TGTGCCAGCAGCCCACGACAGACGAACACTGAAGCTTTCTTT.

The CDR3 bases are TGTGCCAGCAGCCAGAAATACGAGCAGTACTTC. Protein product: CASSQKYEQYF. The chain links TRBV11-3 to TRBJ2-7, with no clear D. V lost 5 bases to trimming and J lost 4 bases, with 6 bases between them. Germline V lookup: CDR1 SGHNT, CDR2 YENEEA. This CDR3 comprises 11 residues.

This chain uses TRBV7-6 with TRBJ2-7; D assignment may be TRBD1 or TRBD2 (5 bases each). Germline V gives CDR1 SGHVS, CDR2 FNYEAQ. Trimming removed 5 bases from V and 2 bases from J, with 16 bases in between. This CDR3 has 15 residues. The CDR3 here is CASSRTTGTTYEQYF. The DNA for the CDR3 is TGTGCCAGCAGCCGCACAACCGGGACGACCTACGAGCAGTACTTC.

The chain uses TRBV27 and TRBJ1-1; D perhaps matches TRBD1 (5 bases). In germline, CDR1 is MNHEY, CDR2 SMNVEV (reference sequence). The CDR3 runs to 13 residues. The V end lost 6 bases, the J end lost 6 bases, and 14 bases lay between the germline ends. The CDR3 sequence is CASRRSGGAEAFF. DNA of the CDR3: TGTGCCAGCAGGAGGTCGGGAGGGGCTGAAGCTTTCTTT.

The genes are TRBV24-1 and TRBJ2-7; 8 bases map to TRBD2. CDR3 size: 13 residues. Germline lookup yields CDR1 KGHDR and CDR2 SFDVKD. This chain's CDR3 is CPIKAGDLYEQYF. DNA for the CDR3: TGTCCTATTAAAGCGGGGGATTTATACGAGCAGTACTTC.

The V call is TRBV5-4, the J call TRBJ2-7; 9 bases map to TRBD1. CDR1 and CDR2 from the germline V gene are SGHNT and YYREEE (reference sequence). The CDR3 loop spans 14 amino acids. The V segment lost 4 bases and the J segment 6 bases; nucleotides outside the gene matches: 8. CDR3 in DNA: TGTGCCAGCAGCGCCCGGGACAGGGTCTTCGAGCAGTACTTC. It is translated as CASSARDRVFEQYF.

The chain carries TRBV6-5 and TRBJ2-6, with TRBD2 identical over 8 bases. Germline CDR1 is MNHEY and CDR2 is SVGAGI. After removal of 5 bases from V and 0 bases from J, the junction contained 0 bases not matched to a gene. The CDR3 consists of 15 residues. CDR3 residues: CASSRGGSGANVLTF. In nucleotides, the CDR3 is TGTGCCAGCAGTCGGGGGGGCTCTGGGGCCAACGTCCTGACTTTC.

Only one count was recorded for this clone. The gene calls are TRBV7-2 and TRBJ2-3; possible D gene TRBD1, 6 bases. This CDR3 contains 15 residues. The V end was cut by 4 bases, the J end by 3 bases, with 14 bases between. CDR1 and CDR2 from the germline V gene are SGHTA and FQGNSA. The CDR3 nucleotides read TGTGCCAGCAGCTACAGGGTAGAGGTGACAGATACGCAGTATTTT. As protein: CASSYRVEVTDTQYF.

This rearrangement joins TRBV19 to TRBJ2-3; D gene unclear. Per germline, CDR1 LNHDA and CDR2 SQIVND (reference sequence). This CDR3 has 11 amino acids. The V end was cut by 8 bases, the J end by 5 bases, with 8 bases between. The CDR3 region is CASAKLDTQYF. The CDR3 DNA sequence: TGTGCCAGTGCAAAGCTAGATACGCAGTATTTT. The full variable domain, its missing parts supplied by reference TRBV19 and TRBJ2-3, is DGGITQSPKYLFRKEGQNVTLSCEQNLNHDAMYWYRQDPGQGLRLIYYSQIVNDFQKGDIAEGYSVSREKKESFPLTVTSAQKNPTAFYLCASAKLDTQYFGPGTRLTVL.

The table lists this clone with a few counts. V usage is TRBV7-9 and J usage is TRBJ1-1; 7 bases are a match to TRBD1. The CDR3 covers 14 residues. Per the germline V gene, CDR1 is SEHNR and CDR2 is FQNEAQ (reference sequence). J lost 1 base, V lost 5 bases, and 4 bases had no gene match. The CDR3 here is CASSPGDRNTEAFF. Written as DNA, the CDR3 is TGTGCCAGCAGCCCGGGGGACAGGAACACTGAAGCTTTCTTT.

The count of this clone is one. This chain connects TRBV9 to TRBJ2-2; D possibly corresponds to TRBD2 (6 bases). The CDR3 length is 16 residues. Germline V gene data show CDR1 as SGDLS and CDR2 as YYNGEE. With 0 bases removed from V and 6 bases from J, the gap between germline ends came to 15 bases. This CDR3 is CASSVEGGTVAGELFF. The DNA of the CDR3 is TGTGCCAGCAGCGTAGAAGGAGGGACTGTCGCCGGGGAGCTGTTTTTT.

The table lists this clone with a few counts. The J gene is TRBJ2-3, the V gene TRBV30; possibly TRBD1 or TRBD2 for D (5 bases each). V was pared by 0 bases and J by 6 bases, with 19 bases between. The CDR3 consists of 16 residues. The germline V gene has CDR1 GTSNPN and CDR2 SVGIG (reference sequence). The CDR3 is CAWSVMSGTPRDTQYF. The CDR3 DNA sequence: TGTGCCTGGAGTGTAATGTCGGGGACCCCTCGGGATACGCAGTATTTT. Filled out from reference TRBV30 and TRBJ2-3, the complete variable domain reads SQTIHQWPATLVQPVGSPLSLECTVEGTSNPNLYWYRQAAGRGLQLLFYSVGIGQISSEVPQNLSASRPQDRQFILSSKKLLLSDSGFYLCAWSVMSGTPRDTQYFGPGTRLTVL.

A note on this clone: A junction end diverges from the germline sequence, so it may reflect a read error. This chain connects TRBV7-7 to TRBJ2-2; tentatively, D is TRBD2 (5 bases). The CDR3 consists of 15 residues. CDR1 is SSHAT, CDR2 FNYEAQ, per germline (reference sequence). CDR3 bases: TGTGCTAGCAGGATCGGCAGCGGGAACACCGGGGAGCTGTTTTTT. It codes for CASRIGSGNTGELFF.

The CDR3, as DNA: TGTGCCAGTAGTAAGGGGGGCCGTCAAATTGAAGCTTTCTTT. Protein sequence: CASSKGGRQIEAFF. The chain has TRBV19 and TRBJ1-1, with D possibly TRBD1 on 6 matching bases. Trimming took 4 bases from V and 7 from J, leaving 16 bases between them. The CDR3 totals 14 residues. Germline CDR1 LNHDA, CDR2 SQIVND (reference sequence).

Here the CDR3 reads CASSAERGNQPQHF. CDR3 bases: TGTGCCAGCAGTGCAGAGAGAGGGAATCAGCCCCAGCATTTT. The V and J genes are TRBV2 and TRBJ1-5; D call uncertain. V was cut by 4 bases and J by 4 bases, with 11 bases left in between. Germline CDR1 SNHLY, CDR2 FYNNEI. The CDR3 extends over 14 amino acids.

The J gene is TRBJ2-5, the V gene TRBV5-6, with a weak D call TRBD2 (5 bases). The length of the CDR3 is 13 residues. The V end was cut by 3 bases, the J end by 2 bases, with 8 bases between. The germline CDR1 and CDR2 sequences are SGHDT and YYEEEE. CDR3 in amino acids: CASSWGVQETQYF. In DNA form, the CDR3 reads TGTGCCAGCAGCTGGGGAGTTCAAGAGACCCAGTACTTC.

The chain links TRBV6-1 to TRBJ1-2; D uncertain. Germline V lookup: CDR1 MNHNS, CDR2 SASEGT. The CDR3 consists of 13 residues. V lost 2 bases, J lost 8 bases, and 12 bases lay in between. DNA of the CDR3: TGTGCCAGCAGTGAAACCCTCGCGGTGGGCTACACCTTC. Its protein product is CASSETLAVGYTF.

This chain connects TRBV5-1 to TRBJ2-5; 8 nucleotides agree with TRBD1. This CDR3 has 15 residues. After removal of 4 bases from V and 1 base from J, the junction contained 6 bases not matched to a gene. Germline V gene lookup returns CDR1 SGHRS and CDR2 YFSETQ. CDR3 coding DNA: TGCGCCAGCAGCCAAAGGACAGGGCCCCAAGAGACCCAGTACTTC. It yields the protein CASSQRTGPQETQYF.

This clone was seen only a few times. The chain is built from TRBV2 and TRBJ1-6, with 7 bases fitting TRBD1. Germline V gene lookup returns CDR1 SNHLY and CDR2 FYNNEI. The trim removed 5 bases at V and 5 bases at J, leaving 6 bases unmatched. The CDR3 is made up of 15 amino acids. This CDR3 reads CASSRRGPDNSPLHF. The CDR3 DNA is TGTGCCAGCAGTCGAAGGGGGCCCGATAATTCACCCCTCCACTTT.

The rearrangement joins TRBV5-1 to TRBJ2-3; possible D gene TRBD2, 6 bases. V lost 4 bases and J 0 bases, leaving 21 bases between the germline ends. The V gene's germline CDR1 is SGHRS and CDR2 YFSETQ. The length of the CDR3 is 18 residues. CDR3 sequence: CASSTGRGLPPSTDTQYF. The CDR3, as DNA: TGCGCCAGCAGCACCGGACGGGGACTCCCCCCGAGCACAGATACGCAGTATTTT.

The CDR3 DNA is TGCGCCAGCAGCTTGTCCTTCGGCGGGGCTCTCTCCTACGAGCAGTACTTC. It translates to CASSLSFGGALSYEQYF. This sequence joins TRBV5-1 and TRBJ2-7; TRBD2 is a possible D gene (6 bases). Deletions cut 1 base from V and 0 bases from J, with 17 bases between. This CDR3 has 17 amino acids. Germline-derived CDR1 and CDR2 are SGHRS and YFSETQ.

The genes are TRBV5-8 and TRBJ1-2; 9 nucleotides match TRBD1. In germline, CDR1 is SGHTS, CDR2 YDEGEE. CDR3 length: 16 residues. The J segment lost 4 bases and the V segment lost 9 bases, leaving 16 bases of the junction unmatched. The DNA of the CDR3 is TGTGCCACCCACGGGACAGGGAAAAGTGGGGCCTATGGCTACACCTTC. Protein sequence: CATHGTGKSGAYGYTF.

The chain links TRBV5-1 to TRBJ1-3; no clear D gene. Germline assignment: CDR1 SGHRS and CDR2 YFSETQ. Trimming left V 5 bases short and J 4 bases short, with 16 bases between. The CDR3 is 15 residues long. The CDR3 DNA is TGCGCCAGCAGGCAGATCCCGGTGGCGGGAAACACCATATATTTT. This gives the protein CASRQIPVAGNTIYF.